This T cell receptor (beta chain) is drawn from a study of OX40 agonist ivuxolimab in advanced cancers. Study summary: Six ivuxolimab dose levels, 0.01 to 10 mg/kg, were given intravenously every 2 weeks.

A history of autoimmune disease or systemic immunosuppression excluded patients. Sampling of blood occurred at baseline, cycle 4 day 1, and cycle 7 day 1. As regards this clone: Its target is not known.

Sequencing used immunoSEQ multiplex PCR; TCRdb keeps in-frame clones, though not all of them. There are 50,000 to 70,000 clones in the sample; roughly nine tenths occur only once, and 0.76% lies in the top ten. Study-level findings and limits: Expansion of clones was among the lowest in partial responders at 0.1-3.0 mg/kg.

This receptor was identified in an adult with an advanced solid tumor such as melanoma, head and neck, liver or kidney cancer. The specimen comprised CD4+ or CD8+ T cells sorted from blood, sampled in a trial of the OX40 agonist ivuxolimab.

In DNA, the CDR3 is TGTGCCAGCAGCGGGGTGGCGGCGGGAACGCAGTATTTT. It encodes CASSGVAAGTQYF. This chain links TRBV2 with TRBJ2-3; TRBD2 is a possible D gene (6 bases). Looked up from germline, CDR1 is SNHLY and CDR2 is FYNNEI. V was trimmed by 6 bases and J by 9 bases, leaving 16 bases between them. This CDR3 contains 13 residues.